These 6 T cell receptor beta chains share one sample of origin, sequenced in a study of blood T cell repertoires in COVID-19. Some clones are missing from TCRdb's copy, which holds only in-frame ones; the method was immunoSEQ multiplex PCR. This table has some 270,000 clones, 80% to 85% appearing once. Sequencing was done on a sample of peripheral blood. The receptors here all came from a middle-aged woman who had recovered from COVID-19.

V gene TRBV2 combines with J gene TRBJ1-2, with 7 bases matching TRBD1. From germline, CDR1 is SNHLY and CDR2 FYNNEI. The J segment lost 4 bases and the V segment lost 7 bases, leaving 9 bases of the junction unmatched. This CDR3 region has 14 residues. CDR3 loop: CASKRQGEAYGYTF. As DNA, the CDR3 is TGTGCCAGCAAGAGACAGGGTGAGGCCTATGGCTACACCTTC. Full variable domain (remainder filled in from reference TRBV2 and TRBJ1-2): EPEVTQTPSHQVTQMGQEVILRCVPISNHLYFYWYRQILGQKVEFLVSFYNNEISEKSEIFDDQFSVERPDGSNFTLKIRSTKLEDSAMYFCASKRQGEAYGYTFGSGTRLTVV.

This clone was counted once. This chain links TRBV2 with TRBJ1-1; D is unresolved. This CDR3 spans 16 amino acids. Trimming pared 6 bases from V and 3 bases from J, leaving 20 bases between. Germline-derived CDR1 and CDR2 are SNHLY and FYNNEI. The CDR3 bases are TGTGCCAGCAGACCCCCCGGGCAGGAGGTTGACACTGAAGCTTTCTTT. Translated: CASRPPGQEVDTEAFF.

The V and J genes are TRBV3-1 (or the pseudogene TRBV3-2) and TRBJ2-5; TRBD2 is a possible D gene (5 bases). The germline gives CDR1 LGHDT, CDR2 YNNKEL (reference sequence). The CDR3 runs 13 residues. Trimming left V 7 bases short and J 10 bases short, with 19 bases between. The CDR3 is CASTPSGRDNQYF. DNA of the CDR3: TGTGCCAGCACTCCAAGCGGAAGAGATAACCAGTACTTC.

The J gene is TRBJ1-1, the V gene TRBV6-5; D may be TRBD1 (6 bases). V lost 4 bases and J lost 0, with 12 bases in between. The CDR3 totals 15 residues. Germline V gene lookup returns CDR1 MNHEY and CDR2 SVGAGI. The CDR3: CASSSTDSMNTEAFF. Written as DNA, the CDR3 is TGTGCCAGCAGTTCTACGGACAGCATGAACACTGAAGCTTTCTTT.

The V call is TRBV27, the J call TRBJ1-4, with 10 bases that match TRBD1. V shed 6 bases and J 7 bases; nucleotides not matched to a gene: 5. This CDR3 region has 14 residues. Germline assignment: CDR1 MNHEY and CDR2 SMNVEV (reference sequence). CDR3 residues: CASRTGGTGEKLFF. Here the CDR3 DNA reads TGTGCCAGCAGGACAGGGGGCACGGGTGAAAAACTGTTTTTT.

The chain links TRBV19 to TRBJ2-1; D gene unclear. This CDR3 is built from 15 residues. Germline lookup yields CDR1 LNHDA and CDR2 SQIVND (reference sequence). V gave up 7 bases and J gave up 0 bases, with 13 bases separating them. The CDR3 region is CASTSTLSSYNEQFF. In DNA, the CDR3 is TGTGCCAGTACTTCAACGTTGAGCTCCTACAATGAGCAGTTCTTC.